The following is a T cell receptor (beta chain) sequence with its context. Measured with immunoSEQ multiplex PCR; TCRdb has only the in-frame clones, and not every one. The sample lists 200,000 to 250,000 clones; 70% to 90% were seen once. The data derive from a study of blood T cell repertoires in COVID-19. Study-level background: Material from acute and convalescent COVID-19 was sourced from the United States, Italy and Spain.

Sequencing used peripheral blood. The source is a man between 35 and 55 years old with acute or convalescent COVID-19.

CDR3 loop: CASSQYGGETQYF. Written as DNA, the CDR3 is TGTGCCAGCAGCCAATACGGGGGGGAGACCCAGTACTTC. The chain uses TRBV3-1 (or the pseudogene TRBV3-2) and TRBJ2-5; 7 bases are a match to TRBD2. With V trimmed by 2 bases and J by 5 bases, 2 bases remained unmatched. Germline V gene sequence: CDR1 LGHDT, CDR2 YNNKEL (reference sequence). The CDR3 length is 13 residues.